Presented here are 32 T cell receptor beta chains from one specimen sequenced in a study of blood T cell repertoires in COVID-19. Clones were read by immunoSEQ multiplex PCR, and TCRdb kept only the in-frame ones, dropping some. This sample has just over 150,000 clones, with approximately 90% found just once. Sequencing was done on a sample of peripheral blood. The origin of the receptors is a man under 40 with COVID-19, enrolled during active disease.

The CDR3 DNA follows: TGTGCCAGCAGCTTTAACAGGGGTAATGAAGCTTTCTTT. Translated, it gives CASSFNRGNEAFF. This rearrangement joins TRBV7-2 to TRBJ1-1, with 7 bases that match TRBD1. Per germline, CDR1 SGHTA and CDR2 FQGNSA. Losses at the gene ends were 3 bases for V and 7 bases for J; bases not matched to a gene: 5. There are 13 residues in the CDR3. Combining the CDR3 with reference TRBV7-2 and TRBJ1-1 gives the whole variable domain GAGVSQSPSNKVTEKGKDVELRCDPISGHTALYWYRQSLGQGLEFLIYFQGNSAPDKSGLPSDRFSAERTGGSVSTLTIQRTQQEDSAVYLCASSFNRGNEAFFGQGTRLTVV.

The chain recombines TRBV9 with TRBJ1-1; D is perhaps TRBD1 (6 bases). The CDR3 is made up of 13 amino acids. Germline CDR1 SGDLS, CDR2 YYNGEE. Trimming removed 4 bases from V and 1 base from J, with 8 bases in between. This CDR3 is CASSSDRNTEAFF. CDR3 DNA sequence: TGTGCCAGCAGCTCGGACAGGAACACTGAAGCTTTCTTT.

The chain has TRBV7-6 and TRBJ1-1, with D possibly matching TRBD1 (5 bases). The CDR3 totals 14 residues. Germline V gives CDR1 SGHVS, CDR2 FNYEAQ. V was clipped by 5 bases and J by 1 base, with 11 bases between them. For the CDR3, the DNA is TGTGCCAGCAGCACGGGACTCCGGAACACTGAAGCTTTCTTT. Protein: CASSTGLRNTEAFF. Based on the CDR3 plus reference TRBV7-6 and TRBJ1-1, the full variable domain is GAGVSQSPRYKVTKRGQDVALRCDPISGHVSLYWYRQALGQGPEFLTYFNYEAQQDKSGLPNDRFSAERPEGSISTLTIQRTEQRDSAMYRCASSTGLRNTEAFFGQGTRLTVV.

The genes are TRBV18 and TRBJ2-5; the D gene is possibly TRBD2 (5 bases). Germline-derived CDR1 and CDR2 are KGHSH and LQKENI. The CDR3 is made up of 15 amino acids. V was trimmed by 4 bases and J by 5 bases, leaving 17 bases between them. DNA of the CDR3: TGTGCCAGCTCACTGCTGAAACTGAGGGTGGAGACCCAGTACTTC. The encoded protein is CASSLLKLRVETQYF.

This clone is a singleton in its sample. The V and J genes are TRBV27 and TRBJ1-5; no firm D call. The CDR3 has 14 amino acids. The germline V and J ends were trimmed by 1 base and 6 bases, with 10 bases remaining between them. Germline-derived CDR1 and CDR2 are MNHEY and SMNVEV (reference sequence). DNA of the CDR3: TGTGCCAGCAGTTTATTCCGGGTCGGTCAGCCCCAGCATTTT. As protein: CASSLFRVGQPQHF.

CDR3: CASRGDRGLETQYF. The CDR3 DNA sequence: TGTGCCAGTAGAGGTGACAGGGGGCTTGAGACCCAGTACTTC. The gene calls are TRBV19 and TRBJ2-5; 10 positions agree with TRBD1. CDR3 length: 14 amino acids. V lost 6 bases and J lost 5; bases outside the gene matches: 6. In germline, CDR1 is LNHDA, CDR2 SQIVND (reference sequence).

The V and J genes are TRBV6-2 or TRBV6-3 and TRBJ1-2, with a possible D match to TRBD1 (5 bases). Trimming stripped 2 bases from V and 5 bases from J, with 15 bases between. The CDR3 runs 15 residues. The germline gives CDR1 MNHEY, CDR2 SVGEGT. The CDR3: CASSYGGSWDYGYTF. CDR3 bases: TGTGCCAGCAGTTACGGGGGGTCGTGGGATTATGGCTACACCTTC.

The chain couples TRBV4-3 to TRBJ2-3, with 12 bases matching TRBD2. Germline V CDR1 and CDR2: LGHNA, YSLEER. V lost 1 base and J lost 3; bases outside the gene matches: 5. The CDR3 runs to 17 residues. The CDR3 here is CASSQVTGTSGTDTQYF. The CDR3, as DNA: TGCGCCAGCAGCCAAGTGACCGGGACTAGCGGGACAGATACGCAGTATTTT.

The genes are TRBV7-9 and TRBJ1-1; 11 bases match TRBD1. The germline V gene has CDR1 SEHNR and CDR2 FQNEAQ (reference sequence). This CDR3 comprises 16 residues. The V gene end was trimmed by 4 bases and the J gene end by 5 bases; junction bases not matched to a gene: 9. The CDR3 DNA is TGTGCCAGCAGCTATCCCGGGACAGGGGGGGATACTGAAGCTTTCTTT. It translates to CASSYPGTGGDTEAFF. The full variable domain, its missing parts supplied by reference TRBV7-9 and TRBJ1-1, is DTGVSQNPRHKITKRGQNVTFRCDPISEHNRLYWYRQTLGQGPEFLTYFQNEAQLEKSRLLSDRFSAERPKGSFSTLEIQRTEQGDSAMYLCASSYPGTGGDTEAFFGQGTRLTVV.

The chain is built from TRBV4-2 and TRBJ1-3, with D maybe TRBD1 (6 bases). Trimming took 4 bases from V and 9 from J, leaving 16 bases between them. CDR3 length: 14 amino acids. CDR1 and CDR2 (germline): LGHNA, YNFKEQ. The CDR3 region is CASSPGHQRGTIYF. Here the CDR3 DNA reads TGTGCCAGCAGCCCGGGACATCAACGGGGCACCATATATTTT.

The V and J genes are TRBV5-6 and TRBJ1-5; D unclear. Trimming took 4 bases from V and 6 from J, leaving 20 bases between them. Looked up from germline, CDR1 is SGHDT and CDR2 is YYEEEE. This CDR3 has 16 residues. CDR3 amino acids: CASSQHDQAYPQPQHF. CDR3 DNA: TGTGCCAGCAGCCAACACGATCAGGCATACCCTCAGCCCCAGCATTTT.

The chain couples TRBV28 to TRBJ2-2; a weak D match, TRBD1 (5 bases). This CDR3 has 17 residues. Germline-derived CDR1 and CDR2 are MDHEN and SYDVKM. Trimming took off 5 bases at V and 1 base at J, with 17 bases between the two ends. The DNA of the CDR3 is TGTGCCAGCAGTCCTCCGCAGGGTAAATTGAACACCGGGGAGCTGTTTTTT. It codes for CASSPPQGKLNTGELFF.

This chain links TRBV27 with TRBJ2-3; D is unclear. The CDR3 has 13 amino acids. Germline lookup yields CDR1 MNHEY and CDR2 SMNVEV (reference sequence). Trimming stripped 0 bases from V and 6 bases from J, with 7 bases between. The DNA for the CDR3 is TGTGCCAGCAGTTTATCCCCACTGGATACGCAGTATTTT. This sequence encodes CASSLSPLDTQYF.

A single count supports this clone. V is TRBV28 and J is TRBJ2-1; TRBD2 agrees at 15 bases. Germline lookup yields CDR1 MDHEN and CDR2 SYDVKM. J was trimmed by 4 bases and V by 10 bases; bases with no gene match: 17. This CDR3 has 19 residues. The chain's CDR3 is CATARGKGLAGGRYNEQFF. The DNA for the CDR3 is TGTGCCACAGCGAGGGGCAAAGGACTAGCGGGAGGGAGGTACAATGAGCAGTTCTTC. Full variable domain (missing parts from reference TRBV28 and TRBJ2-1): DVKVTQSSRYLVKRTGEKVFLECVQDMDHENMFWYRQDPGLGLRLIYFSYDVKMKEKGDIPEGYSVSREKKERFSLILESASTNQTSMYLCATARGKGLAGGRYNEQFFGPGTRLTVL.

The rearrangement uses TRBV18 and TRBJ2-7; 10 bases agree with TRBD1. The CDR3 spans 13 residues. The germline gives CDR1 KGHSH, CDR2 LQKENI. The J segment lost 7 bases and the V segment lost 0 bases, leaving 0 bases of the junction unmatched. CDR3 region: CASSPPGQGEQYF. CDR3 coding DNA: TGTGCCAGCTCACCACCGGGACAGGGGGAGCAGTACTTC.

This chain links TRBV9 with TRBJ2-2, with TRBD1 matching over 7 bases. The CDR3 is 15 residues long. CDR1 is SGDLS, CDR2 YYNGEE, per germline. The junction had 8 bases not matched to a gene; V was cut back by 7 bases and J by 2 bases. The CDR3 loop is CASRAGTVNTGELFF. CDR3 nucleotides: TGTGCCAGCCGAGCCGGGACAGTAAACACCGGGGAGCTGTTTTTT.

The rearrangement links TRBV2 to TRBJ1-3; 7 positions agree with TRBD1. The CDR3 spans 15 residues. Germline CDR1 SNHLY, CDR2 FYNNEI. The junction had 6 bases not matched to a gene; V was cut back by 7 bases and J by 0 bases. CDR3 nucleotides: TGTGCCAGCACCAGACAGGGCCGCTCTGGAAACACCATATATTTT. Translated: CASTRQGRSGNTIYF.

V gene TRBV3-1 (or the pseudogene TRBV3-2) combines with J gene TRBJ2-1; a weak D match, TRBD1 (7 bases). The CDR3 is 15 residues long. The V end was cut by 1 base, the J end by 8 bases, with 15 bases between. CDR1 is LGHDT, CDR2 YNNKEL, per germline (reference sequence). CDR3 sequence (DNA): TGTGCCAGCAGCCAAGCGCAGGGGGGCGACCATGAGCAGTTCTTC. This sequence encodes CASSQAQGGDHEQFF.

The rearrangement links TRBV19 to TRBJ2-5, with a weak D call TRBD1 (6 bases). The CDR3 is 19 residues long. The germline V gene has CDR1 LNHDA and CDR2 SQIVND (reference sequence). V lost 3 bases, J lost 5 bases, and 28 bases lay in between. In nucleotides, the CDR3 is TGTGCCAGTAGTATGCCAAAATACAGGGATGGTAGAGTAGTGGAGACCCAGTACTTC. Encoded protein: CASSMPKYRDGRVVETQYF.

The rearrangement uses TRBV9 and TRBJ2-5; D is possibly TRBD2 (6 bases). The CDR3 is 14 amino acids. The V gene's germline CDR1 is SGDLS and CDR2 YYNGEE. The V end lost 0 bases, the J end lost 3 bases, and 9 bases lay between the germline ends. The CDR3 here is CASSVAPSEETQYF. CDR3 DNA sequence: TGTGCCAGCAGCGTAGCTCCTAGCGAAGAGACCCAGTACTTC.

CDR3 protein: CASSKEGSGGAFYEQYF. DNA for the CDR3: TGTGCCAGCAGCAAAGAGGGTAGCGGGGGGGCCTTCTACGAGCAGTACTTC. The V gene is TRBV21-1, the J gene TRBJ2-7; the table's D call, TRBD2, was not checked against the DNA. TRBV21-1 is a documented pseudogene. This CDR3 has 17 amino acids.

The chain recombines TRBV27 with TRBJ1-1; no firm D call. Germline CDR1 and CDR2: MNHEY and SMNVEV (reference sequence). This CDR3 comprises 14 residues. The ends were cut back, 0 bases at V and 1 base at J, with 6 bases in the middle. The CDR3 region is CASSLSSRNTEAFF. DNA for the CDR3: TGTGCCAGCAGTTTATCGAGTAGGAACACTGAAGCTTTCTTT.

The chain has TRBV7-2 and TRBJ2-3; tentatively, D is TRBD2 (6 bases). Trimming stripped 1 base from V and 2 bases from J, with 10 bases between. This CDR3 is 15 amino acids long. From germline, CDR1 is SGHTA and CDR2 FQGNSA. CDR3 amino acids: CASSLDLGLTDTQYF. CDR3 sequence (DNA): TGTGCCAGCAGCTTAGATCTGGGACTCACAGATACGCAGTATTTT. Full variable domain (outside the CDR3, taken from reference TRBV7-2 and TRBJ2-3): GAGVSQSPSNKVTEKGKDVELRCDPISGHTALYWYRQSLGQGLEFLIYFQGNSAPDKSGLPSDRFSAERTGGSVSTLTIQRTQQEDSAVYLCASSLDLGLTDTQYFGPGTRLTVL.

The chain recombines TRBV5-6 with TRBJ2-7, with a possible D match to TRBD1 (5 bases). Trimming left V 3 bases short and J 4 bases short, with 17 bases between. The length of the CDR3 is 15 residues. Germline V gene data show CDR1 as SGHDT and CDR2 as YYEEEE. The DNA for the CDR3 is TGTGCCAGCAGCTCCCGGACCAGGGTGGTGTACGAGCAGTACTTC. Amino acids: CASSSRTRVVYEQYF.

The CDR3 loop reads CASSLGDYEQYF. The CDR3 nucleotides are TGTGCCAGCAGCTTGGGAGACTACGAGCAGTACTTC. This chain connects TRBV5-5 to TRBJ2-7; D is unresolved. Germline lookup yields CDR1 SGHKS and CDR2 YYEKEE (reference sequence). The CDR3 is 12 residues long. Trimming stripped 0 bases from V and 3 bases from J, with 4 bases between.

This clone was recorded only once. The chain is built from TRBV18 and TRBJ1-3, with 7 nucleotides matching TRBD1. V shed 6 bases and J 0 bases; nucleotides not matched to a gene: 8. Germline values: CDR1 KGHSH, CDR2 LQKENI. The CDR3 runs to 16 residues. CDR3 bases: TGTGCCAGCTCCCCTACAGGGGAAACCTCTGGAAACACCATATATTTT. The encoded protein is CASSPTGETSGNTIYF.

This clone was detected only once. The V gene is TRBV10-3, the J gene TRBJ1-5, with 11 nucleotides matching TRBD1. CDR3 length: 15 residues. CDR1 and CDR2 (germline): ENHRY, SYGVKD. J lost 8 bases, V lost 3 bases, and 6 bases had no gene match. The CDR3 spells CAISEQGQGGEPQHF. DNA for the CDR3: TGTGCCATCAGTGAACAGGGACAGGGGGGAGAGCCCCAGCATTTT.

This chain joins TRBV6-5 and TRBJ2-7; D may be TRBD2 (7 bases). V lost 8 bases, J lost 0 bases, and 14 bases lay in between. The CDR3 extends over 14 amino acids. In germline, CDR1 is MNHEY, CDR2 SVGAGI. CDR3 protein: CASRGASFSYEQYF. CDR3 DNA sequence: TGTGCCAGCCGGGGGGCCTCCTTCTCCTACGAGCAGTACTTC.

This clone was picked up one time. The V and J genes are TRBV5-5 and TRBJ2-3; TRBD2 matches 8 bases. This CDR3 has 13 amino acids. V lost 4 bases and J lost 6; bases outside the gene matches: 4. In germline, CDR1 is SGHKS, CDR2 YYEKEE (reference sequence). This chain's CDR3 is CASSLTSGDTQYF. The CDR3 DNA reads as TGTGCCAGCAGCCTAACTAGCGGCGATACGCAGTATTTT.

The chain recombines TRBV7-9 with TRBJ2-1; no firm D call. Trimming removed 2 bases from V and 0 bases from J, with 5 bases in between. Germline V gene data show CDR1 as SEHNR and CDR2 as FQNEAQ (reference sequence). The CDR3 runs to 14 residues. The CDR3 sequence: CASSLTSSYNEQFF. CDR3 nucleotide sequence: TGTGCCAGCAGCTTAACCAGCTCCTACAATGAGCAGTTCTTC.

The gene calls are TRBV27 and TRBJ2-1; D is ambiguous. V gave up 4 bases and J gave up 0 bases, with 16 bases separating them. The CDR3 spans 17 residues. Germline CDR1 is MNHEY and CDR2 is SMNVEV (reference sequence). The DNA for the CDR3 is TGTGCCAGCAGTTCCGCTCTGAGCATCGCCTCCTACAATGAGCAGTTCTTC. It codes for CASSSALSIASYNEQFF.

This clone was seen just once. The V gene is TRBV6-5, the J gene TRBJ1-6, with 7 bases identical to TRBD1. V shed 6 bases and J 7 bases; nucleotides not matched to a gene: 9. The V gene's germline CDR1 is MNHEY and CDR2 SVGAGI. This CDR3 spans 15 amino acids. CDR3 sequence reads: CASSPRDSPNSPLHF. Here the CDR3 DNA reads TGTGCCAGCAGCCCCAGGGACAGCCCCAATTCACCCCTCCACTTT.